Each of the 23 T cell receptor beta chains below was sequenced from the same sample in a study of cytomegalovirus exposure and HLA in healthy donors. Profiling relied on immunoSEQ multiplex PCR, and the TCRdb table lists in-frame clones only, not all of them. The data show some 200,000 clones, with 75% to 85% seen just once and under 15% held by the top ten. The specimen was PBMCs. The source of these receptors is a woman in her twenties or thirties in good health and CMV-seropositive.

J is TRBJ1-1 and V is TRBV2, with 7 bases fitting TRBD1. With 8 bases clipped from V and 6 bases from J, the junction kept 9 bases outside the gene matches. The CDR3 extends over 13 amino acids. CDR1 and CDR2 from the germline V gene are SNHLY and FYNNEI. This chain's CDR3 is CASQARGLAEAFF. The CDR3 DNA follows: TGTGCCAGCCAAGCTAGGGGGCTAGCTGAAGCTTTCTTT. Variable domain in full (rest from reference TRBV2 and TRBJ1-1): EPEVTQTPSHQVTQMGQEVILRCVPISNHLYFYWYRQILGQKVEFLVSFYNNEISEKSEIFDDQFSVERPDGSNFTLKIRSTKLEDSAMYFCASQARGLAEAFFGQGTRLTVV.

The CDR3 bases are TGCGCCAGCAGCTTAAACGGACAGACTGGGGGTGAAAAACTGTTTTTT. Its protein is CASSLNGQTGGEKLFF. V gene TRBV5-1 combines with J gene TRBJ1-4, with D possibly matching TRBD1 (6 bases). CDR1 is SGHRS and CDR2 is YFSETQ in the germline V gene. Trimming took off 2 bases at V and 7 bases at J, with 18 bases between the two ends. The CDR3 spans 16 residues.

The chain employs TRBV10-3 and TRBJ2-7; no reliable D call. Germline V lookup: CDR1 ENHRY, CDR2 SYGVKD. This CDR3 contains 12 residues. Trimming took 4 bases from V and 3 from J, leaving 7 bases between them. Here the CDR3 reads CAISGLSYEQYF. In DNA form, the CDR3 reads TGTGCCATCAGTGGACTGAGCTACGAGCAGTACTTC.

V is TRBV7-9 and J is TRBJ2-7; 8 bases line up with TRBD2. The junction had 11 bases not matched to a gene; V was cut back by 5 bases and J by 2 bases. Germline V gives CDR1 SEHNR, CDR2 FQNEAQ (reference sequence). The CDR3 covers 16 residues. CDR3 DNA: TGTGCCAGCAGCCAAAGGCGGGAGGAGGAGACCTACGAGCAGTACTTC. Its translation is CASSQRREEETYEQYF.

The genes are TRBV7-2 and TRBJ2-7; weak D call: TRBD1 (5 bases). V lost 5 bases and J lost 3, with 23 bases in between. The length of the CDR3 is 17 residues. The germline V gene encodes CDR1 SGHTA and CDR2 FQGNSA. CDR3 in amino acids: CASSPLRVGGTGYEQYF. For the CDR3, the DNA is TGTGCCAGCAGCCCGCTTAGGGTCGGCGGCACAGGCTACGAGCAGTACTTC.

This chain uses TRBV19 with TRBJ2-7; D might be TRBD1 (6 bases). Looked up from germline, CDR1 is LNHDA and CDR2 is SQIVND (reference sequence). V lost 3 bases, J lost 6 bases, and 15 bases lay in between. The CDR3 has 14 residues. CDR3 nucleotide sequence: TGTGCCAGTAGTATGGTACAGGGTAGTGCCGAGCAGTACTTC. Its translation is CASSMVQGSAEQYF.

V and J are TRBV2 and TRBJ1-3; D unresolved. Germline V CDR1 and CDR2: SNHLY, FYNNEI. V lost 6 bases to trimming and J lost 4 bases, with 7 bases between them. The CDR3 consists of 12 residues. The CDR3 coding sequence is TGTGCCAGCAGGACGGAGGGAAACACCATATATTTT. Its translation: CASRTEGNTIYF.

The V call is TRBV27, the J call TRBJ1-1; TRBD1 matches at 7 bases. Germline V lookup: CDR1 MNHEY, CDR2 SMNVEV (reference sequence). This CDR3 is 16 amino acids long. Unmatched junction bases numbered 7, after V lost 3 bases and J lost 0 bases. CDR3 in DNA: TGTGCCAGCAGTTTTTCCGGGACAGCTTTGAACACTGAAGCTTTCTTT. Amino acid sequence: CASSFSGTALNTEAFF.

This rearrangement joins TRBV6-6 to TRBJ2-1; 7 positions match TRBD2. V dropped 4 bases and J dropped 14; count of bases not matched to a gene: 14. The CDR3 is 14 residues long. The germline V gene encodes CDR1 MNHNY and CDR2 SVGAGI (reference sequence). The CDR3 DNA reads TGTGCCAGCAGTTTCCGGTACCCAGCGGGACGGGAGTTCTTC. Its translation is CASSFRYPAGREFF.

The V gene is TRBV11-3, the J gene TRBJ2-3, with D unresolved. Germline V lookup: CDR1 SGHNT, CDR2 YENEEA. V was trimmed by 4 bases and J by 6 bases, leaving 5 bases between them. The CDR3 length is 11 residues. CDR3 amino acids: CASSSGDTQYF. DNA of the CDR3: TGTGCCAGCAGCTCCGGGGATACGCAGTATTTT.

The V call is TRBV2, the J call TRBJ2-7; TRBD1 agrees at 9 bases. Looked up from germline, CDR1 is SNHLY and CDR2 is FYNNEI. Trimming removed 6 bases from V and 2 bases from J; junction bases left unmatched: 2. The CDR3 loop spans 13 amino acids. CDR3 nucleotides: TGTGCCAGCAGGAGACAGGGGGCCTACGAGCAGTACTTC. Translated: CASRRQGAYEQYF. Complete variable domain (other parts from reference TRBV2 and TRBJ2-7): EPEVTQTPSHQVTQMGQEVILRCVPISNHLYFYWYRQILGQKVEFLVSFYNNEISEKSEIFDDQFSVERPDGSNFTLKIRSTKLEDSAMYFCASRRQGAYEQYFGPGTRLTVT.

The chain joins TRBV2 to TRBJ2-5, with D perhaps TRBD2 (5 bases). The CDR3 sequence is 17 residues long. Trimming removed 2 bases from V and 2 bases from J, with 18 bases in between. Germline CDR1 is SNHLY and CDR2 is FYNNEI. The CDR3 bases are TGTGCCAGCAGTGAAAGCGTTCTGAGGGAACTACAAGAGACCCAGTACTTC. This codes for CASSESVLRELQETQYF.

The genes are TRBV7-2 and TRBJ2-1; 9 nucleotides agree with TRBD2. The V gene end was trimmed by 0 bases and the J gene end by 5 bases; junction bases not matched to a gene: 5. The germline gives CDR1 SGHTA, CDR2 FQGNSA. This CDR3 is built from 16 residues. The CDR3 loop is CASSLAGLASNNEQFF. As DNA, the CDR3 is TGTGCCAGCAGCTTAGCAGGACTAGCGTCAAACAATGAGCAGTTCTTC. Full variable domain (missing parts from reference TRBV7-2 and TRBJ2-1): GAGVSQSPSNKVTEKGKDVELRCDPISGHTALYWYRQSLGQGLEFLIYFQGNSAPDKSGLPSDRFSAERTGGSVSTLTIQRTQQEDSAVYLCASSLAGLASNNEQFFGPGTRLTVL.

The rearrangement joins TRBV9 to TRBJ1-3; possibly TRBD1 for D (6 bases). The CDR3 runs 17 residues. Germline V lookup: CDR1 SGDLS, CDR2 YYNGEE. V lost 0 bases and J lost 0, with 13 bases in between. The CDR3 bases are TGTGCCAGCAGCGTAGCCTTCGGGGGGGCCTCTGGAAACACCATATATTTT. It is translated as CASSVAFGGASGNTIYF.

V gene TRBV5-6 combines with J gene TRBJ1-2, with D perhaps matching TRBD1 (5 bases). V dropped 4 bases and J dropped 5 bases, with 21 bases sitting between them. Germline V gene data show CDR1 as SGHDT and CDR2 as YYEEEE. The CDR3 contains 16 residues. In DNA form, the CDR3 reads TGTGCCAGCAGCACGTTGGACACGAATGAAGATTATGGCTACACCTTC. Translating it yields CASSTLDTNEDYGYTF.

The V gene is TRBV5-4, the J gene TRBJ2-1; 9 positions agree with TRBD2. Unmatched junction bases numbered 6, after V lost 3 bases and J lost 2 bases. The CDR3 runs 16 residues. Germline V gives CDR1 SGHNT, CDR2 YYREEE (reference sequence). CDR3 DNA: TGTGCCAGCAGCTCGCCGACTAGCGGCCCCTACAATGAGCAGTTCTTC. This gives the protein CASSSPTSGPYNEQFF.

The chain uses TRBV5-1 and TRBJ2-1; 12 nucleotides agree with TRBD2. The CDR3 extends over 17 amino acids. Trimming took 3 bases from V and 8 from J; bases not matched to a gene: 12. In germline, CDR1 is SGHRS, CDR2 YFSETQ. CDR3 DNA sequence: TGCGCCAGCAGCTGGAGCCCGGGACTAGCGGGCCTCTATGAGCAGTTCTTC. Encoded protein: CASSWSPGLAGLYEQFF.

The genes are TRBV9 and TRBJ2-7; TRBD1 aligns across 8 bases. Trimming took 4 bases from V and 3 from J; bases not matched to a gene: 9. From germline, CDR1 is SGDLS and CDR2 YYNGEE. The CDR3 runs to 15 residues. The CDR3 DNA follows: TGTGCCAGCAGCACGACCGGGACAGGACTCTACGAGCAGTACTTC. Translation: CASSTTGTGLYEQYF.

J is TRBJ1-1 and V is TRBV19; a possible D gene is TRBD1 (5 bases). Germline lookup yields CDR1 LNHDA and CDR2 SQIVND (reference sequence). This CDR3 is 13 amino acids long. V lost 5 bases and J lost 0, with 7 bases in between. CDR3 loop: CASSGHLNTEAFF. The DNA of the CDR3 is TGTGCCAGTAGTGGACACCTGAACACTGAAGCTTTCTTT.

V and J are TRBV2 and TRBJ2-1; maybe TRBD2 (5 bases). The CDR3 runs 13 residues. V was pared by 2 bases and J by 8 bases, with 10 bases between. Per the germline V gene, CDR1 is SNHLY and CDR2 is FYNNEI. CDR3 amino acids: CASSEKRTYEQFF. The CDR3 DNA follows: TGTGCCAGCAGTGAAAAGCGGACTTATGAGCAGTTCTTC.

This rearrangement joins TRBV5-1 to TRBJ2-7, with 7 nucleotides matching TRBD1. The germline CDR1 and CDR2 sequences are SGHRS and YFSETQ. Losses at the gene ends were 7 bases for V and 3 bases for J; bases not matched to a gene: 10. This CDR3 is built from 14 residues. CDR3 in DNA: TGCGCCAGCCGACGGGAATCAGGGGGCTACGAGCAGTACTTC. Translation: CASRRESGGYEQYF. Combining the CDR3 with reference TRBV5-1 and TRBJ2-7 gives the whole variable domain KAGVTQTPRYLIKTRGQQVTLSCSPISGHRSVSWYQQTPGQGLQFLFEYFSETQRNKGNFPGRFSGRQFSNSRSEMNVSTLELGDSALYLCASRRESGGYEQYFGPGTRLTVT.

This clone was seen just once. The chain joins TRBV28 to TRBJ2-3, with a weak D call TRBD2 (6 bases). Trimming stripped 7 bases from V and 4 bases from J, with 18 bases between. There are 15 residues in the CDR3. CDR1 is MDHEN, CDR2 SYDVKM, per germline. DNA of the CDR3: TGTGCCAGCACATCACTTAGCGGACGATCAGATACGCAGTATTTT. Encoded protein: CASTSLSGRSDTQYF.

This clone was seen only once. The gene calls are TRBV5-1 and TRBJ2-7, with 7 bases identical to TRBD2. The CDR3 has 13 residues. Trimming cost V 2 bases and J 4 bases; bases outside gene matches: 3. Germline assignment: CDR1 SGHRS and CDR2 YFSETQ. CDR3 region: CASSFGGEYEQYF. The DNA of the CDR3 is TGCGCCAGCAGCTTTGGGGGGGAGTACGAGCAGTACTTC. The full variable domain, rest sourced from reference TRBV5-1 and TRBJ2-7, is KAGVTQTPRYLIKTRGQQVTLSCSPISGHRSVSWYQQTPGQGLQFLFEYFSETQRNKGNFPGRFSGRQFSNSRSEMNVSTLELGDSALYLCASSFGGEYEQYFGPGTRLTVT.